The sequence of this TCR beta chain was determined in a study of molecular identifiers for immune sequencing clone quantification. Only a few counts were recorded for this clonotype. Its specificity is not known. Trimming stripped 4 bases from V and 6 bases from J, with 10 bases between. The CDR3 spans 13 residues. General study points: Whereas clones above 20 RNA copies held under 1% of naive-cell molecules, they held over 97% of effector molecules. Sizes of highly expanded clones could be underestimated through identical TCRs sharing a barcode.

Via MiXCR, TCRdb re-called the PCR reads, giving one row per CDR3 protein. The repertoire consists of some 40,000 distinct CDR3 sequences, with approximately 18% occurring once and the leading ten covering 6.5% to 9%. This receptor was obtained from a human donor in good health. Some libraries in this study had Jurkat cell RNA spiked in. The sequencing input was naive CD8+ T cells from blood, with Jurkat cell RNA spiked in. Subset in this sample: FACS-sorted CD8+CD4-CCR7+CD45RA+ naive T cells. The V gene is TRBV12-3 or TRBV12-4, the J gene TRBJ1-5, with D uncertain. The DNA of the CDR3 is TGTGCCAGCAGTTGGCAGACAACTCAGCCCCAGCATTTT. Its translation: CASSWQTTQPQHF.